This TCR beta chain was profiled in a study of post-analysis software for immune sequencing data. This clonotype appeared a single time. Its antigen is currently unknown. Unique molecular identifiers were present in the TCR beta cDNA libraries. Researchers reported some 500,000 cDNA molecules coming from about 0.98 to 11 million T cells. TCRdb processed the PCR reads anew with MiXCR; each CDR3 protein has one entry. The repertoire holds roughly 400,000 distinct CDR3 sequences, less than 40% seen once, with 7.6% in the top ten. Whole-study findings and limits: The study found significantly lower normalized Chao1 diversity in multiple sclerosis patients than in controls.

This receptor was taken from a girl aged 2-15 years with multiple sclerosis. Material: blood.

This chain's CDR3 is CASSPGAGASSNQPQHF. CDR3 sequence (DNA): TGCGCCAGCAGCCCTGGAGCGGGAGCCTCTAGCAATCAGCCCCAGCATTTT. The V gene is TRBV5-1, the J gene TRBJ1-5; no reliable D call. Germline V gene sequence: CDR1 SGHRS, CDR2 YFSETQ. The CDR3 spans 17 residues. Between the trimmed V and J ends, which lost 4 bases and 0 bases, there was a span of 17 bases.